The subject of this entry is one TCR beta chain. Each participant's cohort was designated according to participant-reported clinical history. Before being deemed recovered, Cohort 3 donors had two negative PCRs, clearance, or symptom resolution. Germline assignment: CDR1 KGHSH and CDR2 LQKENI. This CDR3 has 15 residues. The ends lost 6 bases at V and 0 bases at J; junction bases unmatched: 5. Sequencing was performed with immunoSEQ multiplex PCR; in TCRdb, only in-frame clones are kept and a portion is missing. The profile shows a few hundred thousand clones, 70% to 90% of them singletons. The entry originates in a study of blood T cell repertoires in COVID-19.

This receptor was identified in a man under 40 who had recovered from COVID-19. The sample comprised PBMCs or T cells enriched from blood (not recorded which). The chain employs TRBV18 and TRBJ1-5; 7 nucleotides agree with TRBD1. This CDR3 is CASSPDRVSNQPQHF. In nucleotides, the CDR3 is TGTGCCAGCTCCCCTGACAGGGTTAGCAATCAGCCCCAGCATTTT.